The T cell receptor (beta chain) described here comes from a study of blood T cell repertoires in COVID-19. Authors' data handling: Quantification of nucleated cells was approximated via reference gene primer amplification. Sequenced by immunoSEQ multiplex PCR; TCRdb stores in-frame clones only, minus some. V, J and clone size are those of that table, while D and trimming were read from the DNA. Here the sample spans about 310,000 clones, 89% being singletons. Ages ranged from 18 to 89 years, with residence in about two dozen US areas. Participants had their cohort set by participant-reported clinical history. Specimen: PBMCs or T cells enriched from blood (not recorded which). The origin of this receptor is a woman aged 40-49 years who had recovered from COVID-19.

CDR3 sequence reads: CASSPGQPRFNEQFF. CDR3 coding DNA: TGTGCCAGCTCACCCGGACAGCCCAGGTTCAATGAGCAGTTCTTC. The chain employs TRBV18 and TRBJ2-1; a weak D match, TRBD1 (6 bases). The ends were cut back, 3 bases at V and 6 bases at J, with 15 bases in the middle. This CDR3 comprises 15 residues. The germline gives CDR1 KGHSH, CDR2 LQKENI.